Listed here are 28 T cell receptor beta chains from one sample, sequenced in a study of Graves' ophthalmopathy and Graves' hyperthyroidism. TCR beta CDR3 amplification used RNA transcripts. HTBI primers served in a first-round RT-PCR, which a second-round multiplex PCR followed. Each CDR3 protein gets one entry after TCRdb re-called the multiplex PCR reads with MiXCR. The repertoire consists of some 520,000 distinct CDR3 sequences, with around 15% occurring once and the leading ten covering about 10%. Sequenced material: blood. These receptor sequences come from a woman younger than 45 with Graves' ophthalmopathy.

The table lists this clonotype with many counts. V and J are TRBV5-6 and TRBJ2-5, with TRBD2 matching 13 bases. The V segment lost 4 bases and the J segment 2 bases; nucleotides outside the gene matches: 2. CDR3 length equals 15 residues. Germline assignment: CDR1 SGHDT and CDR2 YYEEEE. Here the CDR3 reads CASSMTSGGQETQYF. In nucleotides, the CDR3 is TGTGCCAGCAGCATGACTAGCGGGGGGCAAGAGACCCAGTACTTC.

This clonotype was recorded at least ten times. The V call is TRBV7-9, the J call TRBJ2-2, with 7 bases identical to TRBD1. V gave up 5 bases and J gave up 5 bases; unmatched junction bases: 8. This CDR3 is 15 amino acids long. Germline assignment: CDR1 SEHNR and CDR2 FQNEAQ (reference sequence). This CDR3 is CASSDYRGGTGELFF. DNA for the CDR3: TGTGCCAGCAGCGACTACAGGGGCGGGACCGGGGAGCTGTTTTTT.

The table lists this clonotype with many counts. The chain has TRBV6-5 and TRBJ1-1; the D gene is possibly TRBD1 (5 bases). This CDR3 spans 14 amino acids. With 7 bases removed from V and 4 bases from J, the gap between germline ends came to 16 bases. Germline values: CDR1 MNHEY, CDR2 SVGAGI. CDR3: CASNPDTAFTEAFF. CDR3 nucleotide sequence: TGTGCCAGCAATCCGGACACGGCCTTCACTGAAGCTTTCTTT.

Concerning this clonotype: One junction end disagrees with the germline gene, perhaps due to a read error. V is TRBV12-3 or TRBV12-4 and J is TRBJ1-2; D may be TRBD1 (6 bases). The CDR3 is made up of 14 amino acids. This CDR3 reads CAISLVLGADGYTF. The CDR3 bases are TGTGCCATCAGTTTAGTTCTGGGGGCGGATGGCTACACCTTC.

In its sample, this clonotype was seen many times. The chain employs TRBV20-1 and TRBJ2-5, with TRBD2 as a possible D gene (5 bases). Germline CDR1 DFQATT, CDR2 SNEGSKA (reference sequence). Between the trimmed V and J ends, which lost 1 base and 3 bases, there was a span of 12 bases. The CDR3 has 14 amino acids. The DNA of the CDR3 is TGCAGTGCTAGAGTGCCGGGAATGGAAGAGACCCAGTACTTC. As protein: CSARVPGMEETQYF.

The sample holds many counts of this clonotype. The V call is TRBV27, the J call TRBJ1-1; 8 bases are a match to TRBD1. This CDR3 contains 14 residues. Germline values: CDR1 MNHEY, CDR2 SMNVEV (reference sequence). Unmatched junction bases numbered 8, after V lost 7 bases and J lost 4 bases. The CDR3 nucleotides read TGTGCCAGCATACCAAACAGGGGGAGCACTGAAGCTTTCTTT. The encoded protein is CASIPNRGSTEAFF.

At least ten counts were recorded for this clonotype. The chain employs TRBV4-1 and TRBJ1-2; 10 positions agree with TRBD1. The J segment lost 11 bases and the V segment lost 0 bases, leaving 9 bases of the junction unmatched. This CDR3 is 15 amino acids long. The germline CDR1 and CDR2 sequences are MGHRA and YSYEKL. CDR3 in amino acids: CASSQEGGTGARYTF. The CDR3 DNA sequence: TGCGCCAGCAGCCAAGAGGGCGGGACAGGGGCCAGGTACACCTTC.

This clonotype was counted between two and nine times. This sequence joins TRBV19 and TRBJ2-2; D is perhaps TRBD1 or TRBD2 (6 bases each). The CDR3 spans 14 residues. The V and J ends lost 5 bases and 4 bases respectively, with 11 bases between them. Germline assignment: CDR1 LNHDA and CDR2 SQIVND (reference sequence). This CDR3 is CASSFRGPTGELFF. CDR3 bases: TGTGCCAGTAGTTTCCGGGGGCCCACCGGGGAGCTGTTTTTT.

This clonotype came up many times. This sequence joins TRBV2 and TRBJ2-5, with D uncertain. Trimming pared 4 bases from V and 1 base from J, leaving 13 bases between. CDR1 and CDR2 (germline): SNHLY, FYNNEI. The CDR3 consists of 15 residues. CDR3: CASSGPGTFQETQYF. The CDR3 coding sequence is TGTGCCAGCAGTGGACCAGGTACCTTCCAAGAGACCCAGTACTTC.

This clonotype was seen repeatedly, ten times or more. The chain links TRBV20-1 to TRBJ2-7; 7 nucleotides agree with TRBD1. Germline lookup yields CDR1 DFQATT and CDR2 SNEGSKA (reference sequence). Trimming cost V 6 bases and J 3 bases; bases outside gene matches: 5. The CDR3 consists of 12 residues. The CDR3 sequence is CSAMGQFYEQYF. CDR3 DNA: TGCAGTGCCATGGGACAGTTCTACGAGCAGTACTTC.

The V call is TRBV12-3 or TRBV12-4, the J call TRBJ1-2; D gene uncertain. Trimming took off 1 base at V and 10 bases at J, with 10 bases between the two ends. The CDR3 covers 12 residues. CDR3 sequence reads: CASSLEGSDYTF. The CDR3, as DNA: TGTGCCAGCAGTTTAGAAGGCAGCGACTACACCTTC.

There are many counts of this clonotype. CDR3 region: CASSPPSDRVNSPLHF. The CDR3 coding sequence is TGTGCCAGCAGTCCCCCCTCTGACAGGGTCAATTCACCCCTCCACTTT. The chain uses TRBV12-3 or TRBV12-4 and TRBJ1-6; 7 nucleotides match TRBD1. V shed 5 bases, J shed 7 bases, and the junction held 11 bases outside the gene matches. This CDR3 is 16 amino acids long.

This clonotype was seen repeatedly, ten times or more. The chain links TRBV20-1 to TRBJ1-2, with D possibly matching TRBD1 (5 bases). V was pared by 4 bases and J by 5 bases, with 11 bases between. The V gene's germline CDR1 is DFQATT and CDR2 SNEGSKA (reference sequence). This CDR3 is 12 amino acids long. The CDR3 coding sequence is TGCAGTGCTACCAGGGAGACTTATGGCTACACCTTC. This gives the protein CSATRETYGYTF.

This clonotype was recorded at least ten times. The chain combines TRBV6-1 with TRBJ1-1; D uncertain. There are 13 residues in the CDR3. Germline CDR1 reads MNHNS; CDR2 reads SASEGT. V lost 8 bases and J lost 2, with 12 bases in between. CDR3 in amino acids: CASVAGPNTEAFF. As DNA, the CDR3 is TGTGCCAGCGTCGCGGGTCCAAACACTGAAGCTTTCTTT.

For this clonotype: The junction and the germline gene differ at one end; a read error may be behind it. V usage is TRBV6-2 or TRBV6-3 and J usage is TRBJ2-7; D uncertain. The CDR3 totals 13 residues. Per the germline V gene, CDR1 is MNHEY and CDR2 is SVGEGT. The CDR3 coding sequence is TGTGCCAGCAGTCTGAGAGAATCCTACGATCAGTACTTC. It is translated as CASSLRESYDQYF.

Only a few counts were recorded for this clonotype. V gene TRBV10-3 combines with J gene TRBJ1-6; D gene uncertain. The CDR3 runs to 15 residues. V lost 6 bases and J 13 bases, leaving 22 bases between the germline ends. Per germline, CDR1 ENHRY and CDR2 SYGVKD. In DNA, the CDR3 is TGTGCCATCAGCCGAACGACTCAGTTAGGATCGCCCCTCCACTTT. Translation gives CAISRTTQLGSPLHF.

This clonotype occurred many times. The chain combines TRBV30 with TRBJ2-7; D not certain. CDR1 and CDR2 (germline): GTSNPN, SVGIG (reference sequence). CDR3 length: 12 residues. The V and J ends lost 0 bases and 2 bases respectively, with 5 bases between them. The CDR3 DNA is TGTGCCTGGAGTGTCCTACCCTACGAGCAGTACTTC. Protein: CAWSVLPYEQYF.

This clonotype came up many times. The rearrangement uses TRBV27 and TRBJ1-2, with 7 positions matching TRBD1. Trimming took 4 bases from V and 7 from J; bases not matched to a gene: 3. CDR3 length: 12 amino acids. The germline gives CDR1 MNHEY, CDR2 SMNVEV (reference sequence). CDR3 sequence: CASSWSGGGYTF. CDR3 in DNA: TGTGCCAGCAGTTGGTCAGGGGGTGGCTACACCTTC.

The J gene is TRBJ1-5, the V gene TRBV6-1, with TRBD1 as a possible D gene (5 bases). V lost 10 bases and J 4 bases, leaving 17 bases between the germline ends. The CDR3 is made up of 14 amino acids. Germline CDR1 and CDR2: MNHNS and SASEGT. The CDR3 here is CAIEYRDGNQPQHF. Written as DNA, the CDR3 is TGTGCCATCGAGTACCGGGACGGAAATCAGCCCCAGCATTTT.

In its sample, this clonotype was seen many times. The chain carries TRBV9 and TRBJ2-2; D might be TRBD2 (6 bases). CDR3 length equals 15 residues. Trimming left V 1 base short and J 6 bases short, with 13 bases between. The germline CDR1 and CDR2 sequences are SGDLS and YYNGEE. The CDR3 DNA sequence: TGTGCCAGCAGCGTATCACTAGGAGGGGCCGGGGAGCTGTTTTTT. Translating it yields CASSVSLGGAGELFF.

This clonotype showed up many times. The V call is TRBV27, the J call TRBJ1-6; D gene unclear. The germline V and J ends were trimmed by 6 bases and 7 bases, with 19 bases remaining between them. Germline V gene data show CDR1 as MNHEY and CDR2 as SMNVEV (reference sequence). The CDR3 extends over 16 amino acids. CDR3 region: CASSLRNPNSNSPLHF. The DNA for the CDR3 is TGTGCCAGCAGCCTCAGGAACCCCAACAGCAATTCACCCCTCCACTTT.

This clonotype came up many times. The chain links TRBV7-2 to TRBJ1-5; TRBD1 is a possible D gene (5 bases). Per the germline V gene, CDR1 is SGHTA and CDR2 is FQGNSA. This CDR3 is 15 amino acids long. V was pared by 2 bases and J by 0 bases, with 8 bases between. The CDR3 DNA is TGTGCCAGCAGCTTATGGGACGATAGCAATCAGCCCCAGCATTTT. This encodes CASSLWDDSNQPQHF.

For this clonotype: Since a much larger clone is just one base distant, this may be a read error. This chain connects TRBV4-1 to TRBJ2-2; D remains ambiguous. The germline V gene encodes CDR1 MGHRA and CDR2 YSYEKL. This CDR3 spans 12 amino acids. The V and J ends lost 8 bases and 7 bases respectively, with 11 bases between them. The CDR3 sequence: CASSVAFGELFF. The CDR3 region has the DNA TGCGCCAGCTCCGTGGCCTTCGGGGAGCTGTTTTTT.

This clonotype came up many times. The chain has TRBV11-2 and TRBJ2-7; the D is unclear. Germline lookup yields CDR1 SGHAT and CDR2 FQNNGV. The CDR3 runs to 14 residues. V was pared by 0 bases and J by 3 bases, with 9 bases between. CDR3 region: CASSLDVGYYEQYF. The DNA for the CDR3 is TGTGCCAGCAGCTTAGATGTAGGCTACTACGAGCAGTACTTC.

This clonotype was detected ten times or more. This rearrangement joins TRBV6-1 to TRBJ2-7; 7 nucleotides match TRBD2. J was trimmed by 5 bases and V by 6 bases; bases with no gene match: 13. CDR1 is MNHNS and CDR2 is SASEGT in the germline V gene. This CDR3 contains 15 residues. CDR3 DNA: TGTGCCAGCAGAGCACGCGGGGGTGAAGGGGACGAGCAGTACTTC. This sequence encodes CASRARGGEGDEQYF.

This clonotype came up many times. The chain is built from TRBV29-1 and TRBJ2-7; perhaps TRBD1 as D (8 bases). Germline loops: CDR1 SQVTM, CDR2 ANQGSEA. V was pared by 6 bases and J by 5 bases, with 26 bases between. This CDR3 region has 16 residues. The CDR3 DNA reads TGCAGCGTGAAGCCCTACAGGGGGGGAGCTTTGAACGAGCAGTACTTC. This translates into CSVKPYRGGALNEQYF.

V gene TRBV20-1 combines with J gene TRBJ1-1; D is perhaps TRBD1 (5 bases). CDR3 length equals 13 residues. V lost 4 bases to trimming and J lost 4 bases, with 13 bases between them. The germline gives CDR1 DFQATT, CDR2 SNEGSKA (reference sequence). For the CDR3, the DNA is TGCAGTGCTACAGGGAGGTCGGGCACTGAAGCTTTCTTT. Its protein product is CSATGRSGTEAFF.

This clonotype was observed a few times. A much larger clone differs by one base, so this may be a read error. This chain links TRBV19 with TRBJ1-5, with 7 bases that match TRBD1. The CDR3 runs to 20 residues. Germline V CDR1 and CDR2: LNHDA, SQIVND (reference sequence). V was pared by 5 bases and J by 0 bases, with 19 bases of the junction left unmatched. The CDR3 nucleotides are TGTGCCAGTAGTCCAACCCCGCCGGGACAGCCTATTGATAGCAATCAGCCCCAGCATTTT. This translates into CASSPTPPGQPIDSNQPQHF.